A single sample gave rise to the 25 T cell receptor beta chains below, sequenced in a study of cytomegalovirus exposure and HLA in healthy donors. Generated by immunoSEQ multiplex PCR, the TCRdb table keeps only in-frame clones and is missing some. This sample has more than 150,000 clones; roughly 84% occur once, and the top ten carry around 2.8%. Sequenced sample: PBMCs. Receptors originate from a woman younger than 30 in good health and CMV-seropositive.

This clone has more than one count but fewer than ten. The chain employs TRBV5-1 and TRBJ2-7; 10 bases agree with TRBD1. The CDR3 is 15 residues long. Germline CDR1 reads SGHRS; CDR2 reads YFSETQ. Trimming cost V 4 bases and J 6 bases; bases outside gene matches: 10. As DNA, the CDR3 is TGCGCCAGCAGCACAGACGGGACAGGGGTCCTCGAGCAGTACTTC. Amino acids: CASSTDGTGVLEQYF.

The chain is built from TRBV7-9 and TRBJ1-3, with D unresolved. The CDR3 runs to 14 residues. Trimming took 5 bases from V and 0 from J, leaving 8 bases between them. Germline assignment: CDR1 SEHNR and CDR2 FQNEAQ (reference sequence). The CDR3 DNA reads TGTGCCAGCAGCGGGAGGTTCTCTGGAAACACCATATATTTT. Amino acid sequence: CASSGRFSGNTIYF.

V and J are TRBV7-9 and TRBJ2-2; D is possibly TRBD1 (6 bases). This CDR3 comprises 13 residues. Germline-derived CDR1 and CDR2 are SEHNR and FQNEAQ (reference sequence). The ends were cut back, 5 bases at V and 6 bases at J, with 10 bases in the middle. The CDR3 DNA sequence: TGTGCCAGCAGCACACAGGGATCCGGGGAGCTGTTTTTT. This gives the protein CASSTQGSGELFF.

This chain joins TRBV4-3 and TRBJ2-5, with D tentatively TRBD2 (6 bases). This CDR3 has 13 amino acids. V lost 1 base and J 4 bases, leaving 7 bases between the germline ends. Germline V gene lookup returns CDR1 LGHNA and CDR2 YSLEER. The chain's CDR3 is CASSQAGGETQYF. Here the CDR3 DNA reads TGCGCCAGCAGCCAAGCCGGGGGAGAGACCCAGTACTTC.

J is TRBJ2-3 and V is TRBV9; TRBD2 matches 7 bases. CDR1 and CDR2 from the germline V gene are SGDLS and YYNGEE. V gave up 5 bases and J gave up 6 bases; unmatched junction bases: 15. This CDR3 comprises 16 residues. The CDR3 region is CASRGKDLAEPDTQYF. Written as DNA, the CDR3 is TGTGCCAGCAGGGGCAAGGACCTAGCGGAGCCCGATACGCAGTATTTT.

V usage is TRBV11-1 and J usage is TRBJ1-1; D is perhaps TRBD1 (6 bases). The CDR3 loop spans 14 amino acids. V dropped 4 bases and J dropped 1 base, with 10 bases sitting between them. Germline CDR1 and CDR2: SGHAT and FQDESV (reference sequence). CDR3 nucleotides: TGTGCCAGCAGCTGGGGGCTGCCGAACACTGAAGCTTTCTTT. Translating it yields CASSWGLPNTEAFF.

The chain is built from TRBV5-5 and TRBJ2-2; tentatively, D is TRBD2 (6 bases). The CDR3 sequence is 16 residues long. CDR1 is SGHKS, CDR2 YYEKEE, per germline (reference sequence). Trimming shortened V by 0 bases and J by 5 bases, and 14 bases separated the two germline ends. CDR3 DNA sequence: TGTGCCAGCAGCTTGGCCGCGGGGCGGGCGACCGGGGAGCTGTTTTTT. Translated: CASSLAAGRATGELFF.

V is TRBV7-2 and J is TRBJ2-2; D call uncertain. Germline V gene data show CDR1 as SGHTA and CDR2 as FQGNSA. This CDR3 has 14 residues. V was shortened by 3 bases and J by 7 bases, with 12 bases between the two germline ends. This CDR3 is CASSFLSAVGELFF. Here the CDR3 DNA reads TGTGCCAGCAGCTTTCTGAGCGCAGTCGGGGAGCTGTTTTTT.

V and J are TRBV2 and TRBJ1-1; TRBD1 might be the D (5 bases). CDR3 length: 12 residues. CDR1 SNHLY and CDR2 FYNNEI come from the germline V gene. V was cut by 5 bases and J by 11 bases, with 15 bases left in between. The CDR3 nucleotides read TGTGCCAGCAGTCCAGGGCGATCTTGGGCTTTCTTT. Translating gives CASSPGRSWAFF.

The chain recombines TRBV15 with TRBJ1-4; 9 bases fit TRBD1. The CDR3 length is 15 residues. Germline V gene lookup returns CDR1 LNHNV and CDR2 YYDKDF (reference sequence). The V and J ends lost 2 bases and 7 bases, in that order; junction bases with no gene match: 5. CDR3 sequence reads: CATSRTRDRAEKLFF. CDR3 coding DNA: TGTGCCACCAGCAGAACCCGGGACAGGGCTGAAAAACTGTTTTTT.

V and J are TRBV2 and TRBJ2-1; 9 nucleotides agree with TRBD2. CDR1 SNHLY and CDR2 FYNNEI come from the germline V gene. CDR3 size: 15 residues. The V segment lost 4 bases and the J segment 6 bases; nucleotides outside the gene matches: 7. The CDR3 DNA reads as TGTGCCAGCAGTGCACTTGCGGGGGGGATCAATGAGCAGTTCTTC. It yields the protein CASSALAGGINEQFF.

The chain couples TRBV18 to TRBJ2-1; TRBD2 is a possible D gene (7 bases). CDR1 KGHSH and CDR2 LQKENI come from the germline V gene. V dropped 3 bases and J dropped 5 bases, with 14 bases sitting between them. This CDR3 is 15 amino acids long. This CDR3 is CASSPRRGPDNEQFF. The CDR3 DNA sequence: TGTGCCAGCTCACCGAGGCGGGGGCCCGACAATGAGCAGTTCTTC.

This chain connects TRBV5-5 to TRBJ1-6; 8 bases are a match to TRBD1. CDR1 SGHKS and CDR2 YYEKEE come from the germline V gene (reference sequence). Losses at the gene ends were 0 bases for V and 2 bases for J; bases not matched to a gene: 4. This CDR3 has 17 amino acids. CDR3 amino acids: CASSLAGQVTYNSPLHF. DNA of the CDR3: TGTGCCAGCAGCTTGGCGGGACAGGTTACCTATAATTCACCCCTCCACTTT.

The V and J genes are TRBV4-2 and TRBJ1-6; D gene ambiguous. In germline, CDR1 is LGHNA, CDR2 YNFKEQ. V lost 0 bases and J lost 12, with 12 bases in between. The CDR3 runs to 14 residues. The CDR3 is CASSQESAGGPLHF. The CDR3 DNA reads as TGTGCCAGCAGCCAAGAATCGGCGGGAGGACCCCTCCACTTT.

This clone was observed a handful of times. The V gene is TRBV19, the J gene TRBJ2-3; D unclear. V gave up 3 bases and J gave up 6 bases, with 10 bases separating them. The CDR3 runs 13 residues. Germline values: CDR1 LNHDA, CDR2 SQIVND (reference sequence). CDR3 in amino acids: CASSIPFQDTQYF. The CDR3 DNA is TGTGCCAGTAGTATTCCCTTCCAGGATACGCAGTATTTT.

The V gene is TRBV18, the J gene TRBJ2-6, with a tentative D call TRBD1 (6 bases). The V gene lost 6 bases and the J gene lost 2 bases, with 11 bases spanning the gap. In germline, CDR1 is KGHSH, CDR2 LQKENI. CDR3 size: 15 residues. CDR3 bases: TGTGCCAGCTCCCCAGGGGCTCCTGGGGCCAACGTCCTGACTTTC. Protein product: CASSPGAPGANVLTF.

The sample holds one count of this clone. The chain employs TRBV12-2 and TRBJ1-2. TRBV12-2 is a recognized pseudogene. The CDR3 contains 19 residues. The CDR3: CASRPPKVLQSREGYGYTF. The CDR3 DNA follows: TGTGCAAGTCGCCCGCCAAAAGTCCTCCAAAGTCGGGAGGGCTATGGCTACACCTTC.

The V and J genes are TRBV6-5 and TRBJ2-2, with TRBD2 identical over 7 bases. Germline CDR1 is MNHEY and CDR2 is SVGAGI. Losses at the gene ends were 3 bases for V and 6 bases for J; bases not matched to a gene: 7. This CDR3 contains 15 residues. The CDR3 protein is CASSYRGGVAGELFF. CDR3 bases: TGTGCCAGCAGTTATCGCGGGGGAGTCGCCGGGGAGCTGTTTTTT.

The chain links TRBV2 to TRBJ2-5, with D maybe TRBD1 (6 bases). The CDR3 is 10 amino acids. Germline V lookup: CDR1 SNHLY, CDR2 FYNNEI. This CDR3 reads CAKGEETQYF. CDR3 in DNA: TGTGCTAAGGGGGAAGAGACCCAGTACTTC.

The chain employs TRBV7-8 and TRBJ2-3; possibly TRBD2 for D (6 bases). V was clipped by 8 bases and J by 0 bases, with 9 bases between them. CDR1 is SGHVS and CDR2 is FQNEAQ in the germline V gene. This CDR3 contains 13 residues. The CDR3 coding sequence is TGTGCCAGCGGGGGGTCTAGCACAGATACGCAGTATTTT. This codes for CASGGSSTDTQYF.

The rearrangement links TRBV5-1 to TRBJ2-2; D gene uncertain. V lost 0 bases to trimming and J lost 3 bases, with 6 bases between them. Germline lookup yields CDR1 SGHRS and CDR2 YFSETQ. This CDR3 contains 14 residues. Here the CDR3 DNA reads TGCGCCAGCAGCTTGGGACTGTACACCGGGGAGCTGTTTTTT. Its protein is CASSLGLYTGELFF. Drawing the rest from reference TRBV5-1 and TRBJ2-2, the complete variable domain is KAGVTQTPRYLIKTRGQQVTLSCSPISGHRSVSWYQQTPGQGLQFLFEYFSETQRNKGNFPGRFSGRQFSNSRSEMNVSTLELGDSALYLCASSLGLYTGELFFGEGSRLTVL.

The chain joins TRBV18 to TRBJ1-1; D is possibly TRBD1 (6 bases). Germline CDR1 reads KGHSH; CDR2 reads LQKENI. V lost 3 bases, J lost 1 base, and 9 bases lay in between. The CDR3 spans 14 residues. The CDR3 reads CASSPGTRNTEAFF. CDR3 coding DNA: TGTGCCAGCTCACCCGGGACACGGAACACTGAAGCTTTCTTT.

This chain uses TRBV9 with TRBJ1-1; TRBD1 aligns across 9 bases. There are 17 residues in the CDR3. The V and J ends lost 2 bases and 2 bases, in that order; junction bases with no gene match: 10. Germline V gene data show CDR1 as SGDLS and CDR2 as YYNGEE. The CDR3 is CASSVDRGVGRNTEAFF. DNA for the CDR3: TGTGCCAGCAGCGTGGACAGGGGAGTCGGACGAAACACTGAAGCTTTCTTT.

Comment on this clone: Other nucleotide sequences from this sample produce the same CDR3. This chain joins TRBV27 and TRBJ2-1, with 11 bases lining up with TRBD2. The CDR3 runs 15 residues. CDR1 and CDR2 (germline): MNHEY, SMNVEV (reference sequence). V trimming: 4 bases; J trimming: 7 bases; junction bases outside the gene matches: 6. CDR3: CASSSRTSGGNEQFF. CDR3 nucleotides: TGTGCCAGCAGTTCAAGAACTAGCGGGGGAAATGAGCAGTTCTTC.

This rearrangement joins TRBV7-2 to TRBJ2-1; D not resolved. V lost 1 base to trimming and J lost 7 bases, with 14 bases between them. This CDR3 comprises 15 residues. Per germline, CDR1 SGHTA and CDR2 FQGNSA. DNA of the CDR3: TGTGCCAGCAGCTTAGAGTCCACTACCTTAAATGAGCAGTTCTTC. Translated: CASSLESTTLNEQFF.